The 22 T cell receptor beta chains below were found in one sample sequenced in a study of blood T cell repertoires in COVID-19. Libraries were prepared by immunoSEQ multiplex PCR; TCRdb keeps only in-frame clonotypes and omits some of them. The table has approximately 96,000 clones, 70% to 90% seen once; the top ten hold around 4.3%. What was sequenced was peripheral blood. The receptors originated from a human donor with COVID-19, enrolled during active disease. The donor label of this sample is uncertain.

The rearrangement uses TRBV11-2 and TRBJ1-3, with TRBD1 matching over 7 bases. Trimming cost V 8 bases and J 1 base; bases outside gene matches: 5. CDR1 is SGHAT and CDR2 is FQNNGV in the germline V gene. This CDR3 has 14 residues. The CDR3 sequence: CASRPTGSGNTIYF. The CDR3 DNA reads TGTGCCAGCCGCCCGACAGGGTCTGGAAACACCATATATTTT.

The V gene is TRBV6-5, the J gene TRBJ2-3; TRBD2 matches 11 bases. Germline CDR1 MNHEY, CDR2 SVGAGI. The CDR3 spans 14 residues. V trimming: 5 bases; J trimming: 4 bases; junction bases outside the gene matches: 2. The CDR3 region has the DNA TGTGCCAGCAGTCCGGGACTAGCGGCAGATACGCAGTATTTT. It specifies CASSPGLAADTQYF.

V usage is TRBV6-2 or TRBV6-3 and J usage is TRBJ1-6, with 7 bases lining up with TRBD1. This CDR3 has 16 residues. Germline values: CDR1 MNHEY, CDR2 SVGEGT. The V and J ends lost 2 bases and 7 bases, in that order; junction bases with no gene match: 8. The CDR3 DNA sequence: TGTGCCAGCAGTTACCACCCGGGACAGACCAATTCACCCCTCCACTTT. Residues: CASSYHPGQTNSPLHF.

The chain joins TRBV18 to TRBJ1-2, with TRBD1 matching over 7 bases. CDR3 length: 16 residues. Germline V gene data show CDR1 as KGHSH and CDR2 as LQKENI. Unmatched junction bases numbered 9, after V lost 3 bases and J lost 2 bases. CDR3 DNA: TGTGCCAGCTCACCTACGATGGGACAGACCAACTATGGCTACACCTTC. Its protein product is CASSPTMGQTNYGYTF.

The gene calls are TRBV6-5 and TRBJ2-7; TRBD1 is a possible D gene (6 bases). From germline, CDR1 is MNHEY and CDR2 SVGAGI. Trimming pared 0 bases from V and 2 bases from J, leaving 11 bases between. The CDR3 length is 15 residues. The CDR3 spells CASSYSLDRPYEQYF. CDR3 coding DNA: TGTGCCAGCAGTTACTCCCTGGACAGACCCTACGAGCAGTACTTC.

CDR3: CASSINRDNEQYF. CDR3 in DNA: TGCGCCAGCAGTATTAACAGGGACAACGAGCAGTACTTC. The V call is TRBV10-1, the J call TRBJ2-7, with TRBD1 as a possible D gene (6 bases). V lost 5 bases and J lost 5, with 13 bases in between. Germline V gives CDR1 WNHNN, CDR2 SYGVQD (reference sequence). This CDR3 is built from 13 residues.

In its sample, this clone was seen a few times. The chain recombines TRBV4-1 with TRBJ2-6; TRBD1 agrees at 7 bases. Germline loops: CDR1 MGHRA, CDR2 YSYEKL. The ends lost 6 bases at V and 2 bases at J; junction bases unmatched: 4. The CDR3 contains 15 residues. In DNA form, the CDR3 reads TGCGCCAGCAGAGGGGGCCGAACTGGGGCCAACGTCCTGACTTTC. This encodes CASRGGRTGANVLTF.

V usage is TRBV13 and J usage is TRBJ1-1; 10 bases match TRBD1. V trimming: 5 bases; J trimming: 3 bases; junction bases outside the gene matches: 6. Germline V CDR1 and CDR2: PRHDT, FYEKMQ (reference sequence). This CDR3 comprises 15 residues. This CDR3 is CASSLSGTGDTEAFF. As DNA, the CDR3 is TGTGCCAGCAGCCTATCCGGGACAGGGGACACTGAAGCTTTCTTT. The variable domain in full, with the rest retrieved from reference TRBV13 and TRBJ1-1, is AAGVIQSPRHLIKEKRETATLKCYPIPRHDTVYWYQQGPGQDPQFLISFYEKMQSDKGSIPDRFSAQQFSDYHSELNMSSLELGDSALYFCASSLSGTGDTEAFFGQGTRLTVV.

The table lists this clone with a few counts. This chain joins TRBV9 and TRBJ1-4; 7 bases are a match to TRBD1. Germline V gives CDR1 SGDLS, CDR2 YYNGEE. This CDR3 is 14 amino acids long. Trimming at V came to 0 bases and at J to 6 bases, leaving 2 bases not matched to a gene. CDR3 protein: CASSVDTGDEKLFF. In DNA form, the CDR3 reads TGTGCCAGCAGCGTAGACACAGGGGATGAAAAACTGTTTTTT.

The chain couples TRBV28 to TRBJ1-6; 8 bases map to TRBD1. The CDR3 runs 15 residues. The germline gives CDR1 MDHEN, CDR2 SYDVKM. The junction had 10 bases not matched to a gene; V was cut back by 8 bases and J by 7 bases. The CDR3 bases are TGTGCCAGCCGAAACAGGGGGTCCTCGAATTCACCCCTCCACTTT. Protein product: CASRNRGSSNSPLHF.

The chain recombines TRBV10-1 with TRBJ2-5, with D possibly matching TRBD2 (5 bases). The CDR3 sequence is 16 residues long. Trimming removed 4 bases at V and 3 bases at J, with 18 bases between. The germline V gene encodes CDR1 WNHNN and CDR2 SYGVQD (reference sequence). The CDR3 reads CASSATRRRSEETQYF. CDR3 sequence (DNA): TGCGCCAGCAGTGCTACTAGAAGGAGGTCGGAAGAGACCCAGTACTTC.

This clone has only one observation. This rearrangement joins TRBV7-2 to TRBJ2-2; the match to TRBD1 covers 9 bases. The V and J ends lost 5 bases and 3 bases, in that order; junction bases with no gene match: 13. The CDR3 consists of 18 residues. CDR1 is SGHTA and CDR2 is FQGNSA in the germline V gene. The CDR3 sequence: CASSRARDRAGDTGELFF. As DNA, the CDR3 is TGTGCCAGCAGCCGCGCCCGGGACAGGGCGGGGGACACCGGGGAGCTGTTTTTT.

This chain's CDR3 is CASSRGTGDGYTF. CDR3 in DNA: TGTGCCAGCAGCCGCGGGACAGGGGATGGCTACACCTTC. The V gene is TRBV6-5, the J gene TRBJ1-2; 10 bases are a match to TRBD1. The CDR3 runs to 13 residues. The germline CDR1 and CDR2 sequences are MNHEY and SVGAGI. V trimming: 6 bases; J trimming: 6 bases; junction bases outside the gene matches: 4.

This sequence joins TRBV6-1 and TRBJ1-3; 7 bases align to TRBD1. The CDR3 is 16 residues long. The V gene's germline CDR1 is MNHNS and CDR2 SASEGT. The ends lost 0 bases at V and 3 bases at J; junction bases unmatched: 5. The CDR3: CASSEATGRVGNTIYF. DNA of the CDR3: TGTGCCAGCAGTGAAGCGACAGGGCGGGTTGGAAACACCATATATTTT.

V usage is TRBV24-1 and J usage is TRBJ2-7; tentatively, D is TRBD1 (6 bases). Trimming removed 11 bases from V and 2 bases from J, with 27 bases in between. The CDR3 covers 17 residues. Per the germline V gene, CDR1 is KGHDR and CDR2 is SFDVKD. CDR3 DNA: TGTGCCAACAGAGAGGGCAACCCGGACAGAATCCCCTACGAGCAGTACTTC. It codes for CANREGNPDRIPYEQYF.

The chain carries TRBV7-2 and TRBJ2-7, with 7 positions matching TRBD1. Germline V lookup: CDR1 SGHTA, CDR2 FQGNSA. CDR3 length: 15 residues. Trimming at V came to 5 bases and at J to 0 bases, leaving 7 bases not matched to a gene. As DNA, the CDR3 is TGTGCCAGCAGCACCTATGACAGGGCCTCCTACGAGCAGTACTTC. Translating gives CASSTYDRASYEQYF. Drawing the rest from reference TRBV7-2 and TRBJ2-7, the complete variable domain is GAGVSQSPSNKVTEKGKDVELRCDPISGHTALYWYRQSLGQGLEFLIYFQGNSAPDKSGLPSDRFSAERTGGSVSTLTIQRTQQEDSAVYLCASSTYDRASYEQYFGPGTRLTVT.

V usage is TRBV3-1 (or the pseudogene TRBV3-2) and J usage is TRBJ2-5; 10 nucleotides align to TRBD1. This CDR3 comprises 16 residues. Per the germline V gene, CDR1 is LGHDT and CDR2 is YNNKEL (reference sequence). The junction had 12 bases not matched to a gene; V was cut back by 6 bases and J by 5 bases. CDR3 region: CASSSTPGQGLETQYF. The CDR3 DNA reads as TGTGCCAGCAGTTCTACCCCGGGACAGGGGTTGGAGACCCAGTACTTC.

The chain employs TRBV5-1 and TRBJ1-2, with D possibly matching TRBD1 (6 bases). Trimming pared 0 bases from V and 4 bases from J, leaving 10 bases between. Per the germline V gene, CDR1 is SGHRS and CDR2 is YFSETQ. CDR3 size: 14 residues. CDR3 region: CASSLDRVSYGYTF. The CDR3 nucleotides are TGCGCCAGCAGCTTGGACAGGGTTTCCTATGGCTACACCTTC.

The chain has TRBV6-5 and TRBJ2-7; TRBD1 agrees at 11 bases. CDR1 is MNHEY and CDR2 is SVGAGI in the germline V gene. V shed 7 bases, J shed 3 bases, and the junction held 5 bases outside the gene matches. The CDR3 contains 14 residues. The CDR3 DNA reads as TGTGCCAGCAAGGGACAGGGGGATTTCTACGAGCAGTACTTC. Translation: CASKGQGDFYEQYF.

CDR3 DNA sequence: TGTGCCAGCAGCTCCACAGCAATGAACACTGAAGCTTTCTTT. Amino acid sequence: CASSSTAMNTEAFF. The chain couples TRBV13 to TRBJ1-1, with no clear D. Trimming removed 4 bases from V and 0 bases from J, with 9 bases in between. This CDR3 region has 14 residues. Germline lookup yields CDR1 PRHDT and CDR2 FYEKMQ (reference sequence).

The V gene is TRBV24-1, the J gene TRBJ1-2; 9 nucleotides agree with TRBD1. In germline, CDR1 is KGHDR, CDR2 SFDVKD. V gave up 2 bases and J gave up 4 bases; unmatched junction bases: 7. CDR3 length equals 16 residues. DNA for the CDR3: TGTGCCACCAGTGATTCCCAACAGGGGGCTGGCTATGGCTACACCTTC. This sequence encodes CATSDSQQGAGYGYTF.

This clone was counted once. The gene calls are TRBV9 and TRBJ2-1, with 8 bases aligning to TRBD2. J was trimmed by 0 bases and V by 2 bases; bases with no gene match: 1. Germline V lookup: CDR1 SGDLS, CDR2 YYNGEE. The CDR3 spans 15 residues. The CDR3 region has the DNA TGTGCCAGCAGCGTCCGGGAGGGCTCCTACAATGAGCAGTTCTTC. Its translation: CASSVREGSYNEQFF. Drawing the rest from reference TRBV9 and TRBJ2-1, the complete variable domain is DSGVTQTPKHLITATGQRVTLRCSPRSGDLSVYWYQQSLDQGLQFLIQYYNGEERAKGNILERFSAQQFPDLHSELNLSSLELGDSALYFCASSVREGSYNEQFFGPGTRLTVL.